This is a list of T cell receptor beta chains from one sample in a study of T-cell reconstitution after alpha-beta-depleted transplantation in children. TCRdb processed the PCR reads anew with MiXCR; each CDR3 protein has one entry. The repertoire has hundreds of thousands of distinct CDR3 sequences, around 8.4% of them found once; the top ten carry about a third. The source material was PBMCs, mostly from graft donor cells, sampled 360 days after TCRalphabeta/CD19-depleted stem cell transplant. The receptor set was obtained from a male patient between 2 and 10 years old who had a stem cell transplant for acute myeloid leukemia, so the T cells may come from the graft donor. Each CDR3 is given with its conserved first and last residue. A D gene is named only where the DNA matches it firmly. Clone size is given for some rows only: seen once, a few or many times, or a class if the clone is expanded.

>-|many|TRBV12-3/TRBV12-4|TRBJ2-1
CASSNVEWFSNEQFF
TGTGCCAGCAGCAACGTTGAGTGGTTCAGCAATGAGCAGTTCTTC
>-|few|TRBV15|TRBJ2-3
CATSRDRNQLADTQYF
TGTGCCACCAGCAGAGATCGAAACCAACTAGCAGATACGCAGTATTTT
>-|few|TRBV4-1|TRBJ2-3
CASSQDYLQRRGDTQYF
TGCGCCAGCAGCCAAGACTATCTACAGCGGAGGGGAGATACGCAGTATTTT
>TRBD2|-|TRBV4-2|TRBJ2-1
CASSQELAGGFYGEQFF
TGTGCCAGCAGCCAGGAACTAGCGGGAGGATTTTACGGTGAGCAGTTCTTC
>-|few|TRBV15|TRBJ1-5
CATSRDRDLDQPQHF
TGTGCCACCAGCAGAGATCGGGATCTAGATCAGCCCCAGCATTTT
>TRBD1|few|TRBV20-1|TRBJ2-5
CSASGPGQGETQYF
TGCAGTGCTAGTGGACCGGGACAGGGAGAGACCCAGTACTTC
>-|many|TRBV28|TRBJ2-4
CASSSGALEAKNIQYF
TGTGCCAGCAGTTCCGGTGCCCTCGAGGCGAAAAACATTCAGTACTTC
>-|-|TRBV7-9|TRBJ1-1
CASSLKGATEAFF
TGTGCCAGCAGCTTGAAGGGCGCCACTGAAGCTTTCTTT
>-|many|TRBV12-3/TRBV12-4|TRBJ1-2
CASSSASGARGYTF
TGTGCCAGCAGCTCCGCGTCTGGGGCGCGAGGCTACACCTTC
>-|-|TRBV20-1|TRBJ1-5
CSARDPVGNQPQHF
TGCAGTGCTAGAGATCCGGTTGGCAATCAGCCCCAGCATTTT
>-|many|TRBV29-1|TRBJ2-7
CSASTVYEQYF
TGCAGCGCCTCTACTGTCTACGAGCAGTACTTC
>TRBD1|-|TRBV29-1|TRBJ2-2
CSVEGRDRGNTGELFF
TGCAGCGTTGAGGGGAGGGACAGGGGGAACACCGGGGAGCTGTTTTTT
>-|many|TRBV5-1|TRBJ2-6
CASSTDYTKYSGANVLTF
TGCGCCAGCAGCACAGATTACACCAAATACTCTGGGGCCAACGTCCTGACTTTC
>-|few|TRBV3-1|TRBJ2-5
CASSRQAQETQYF
TGTGCCAGCAGCCGACAGGCGCAAGAGACCCAGTACTTC
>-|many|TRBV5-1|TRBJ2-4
CASSPLAAQNIQYF
TGCGCCAGCAGCCCGTTAGCGGCACAAAACATTCAGTACTTC
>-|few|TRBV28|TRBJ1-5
CASTPAGGGLKEAQHF
TGTGCCAGCACTCCCGCGGGGGGCGGTTTAAAGGAGGCCCAGCATTTT
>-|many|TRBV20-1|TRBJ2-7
CSADSGRVPYEQYF
TGCAGTGCTGACTCCGGGAGAGTCCCCTACGAGCAGTACTTC
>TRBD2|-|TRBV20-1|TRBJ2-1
CSARDQASGSIGLTYNEQFF
TGCAGTGCTAGAGATCAGGCTAGCGGGAGCATAGGGCTTACCTACAATGAGCAGTTCTTC
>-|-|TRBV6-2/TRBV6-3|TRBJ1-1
CASSYPGLAFF
TGTGCCAGCAGTTACCCAGGGCTGGCTTTCTTT
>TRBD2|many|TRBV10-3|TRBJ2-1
CAISEVLGGGYGEQFF
TGTGCCATCAGTGAAGTTCTTGGGGGAGGGTACGGTGAGCAGTTCTTC
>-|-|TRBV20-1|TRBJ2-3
CSARDPSSADTQYF
TGCAGTGCTAGAGATCCTAGCAGTGCAGATACGCAGTATTTT
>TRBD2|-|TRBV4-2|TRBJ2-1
CASSQDPSGTYNEEFF
TGTGCCAGCAGCCAAGATCCTAGCGGGACGTACAATGAGGAGTTCTTC
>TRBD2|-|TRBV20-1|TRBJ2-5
CSAGLAGGPRETQYF
TGCAGTGCTGGACTAGCGGGAGGGCCACGGGAGACCCAGTACTTC
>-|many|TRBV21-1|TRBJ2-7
CASSTGTGVYEQYF
TGTGCCAGCAGCACCGGGACAGGGGTCTACGAGCAGTACTTC
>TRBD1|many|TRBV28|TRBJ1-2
CASSSPQTGVNYGYTF
TGTGCCAGCAGTTCCCCCCAGACAGGGGTTAACTATGGCTACACCTTC
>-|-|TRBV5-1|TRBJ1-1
CASSLVGEVTEAFF
TGCGCCAGCAGCTTGGTAGGGGAGGTCACTGAAGCTTTCTTT
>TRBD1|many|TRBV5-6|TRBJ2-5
CASSSDRGRQETQYF
TGTGCCAGCAGCTCGGACAGGGGTCGGCAAGAGACCCAGTACTTC
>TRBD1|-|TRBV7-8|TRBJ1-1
CASSWTGLGNTEAFF
TGTGCCAGCAGCTGGACAGGCCTCGGGAACACTGAAGCTTTCTTT
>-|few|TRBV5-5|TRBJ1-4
CASSQPTTNEKLFF
TGTGCCAGCAGCCAGCCTACAACTAATGAAAAACTGTTTTTT
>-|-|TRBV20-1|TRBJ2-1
CSARRQGYNEQFF
TGCAGTGCTAGGCGGCAGGGGTACAATGAGCAGTTCTTC
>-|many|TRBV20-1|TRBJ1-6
CSAYDPGMAPLHF
TGCAGTGCTTACGACCCTGGGATGGCACCCCTCCACTTT
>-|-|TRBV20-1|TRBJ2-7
CSARSGASYEQYF
TGCAGTGCTAGGTCCGGCGCCTCCTACGAGCAGTACTTC
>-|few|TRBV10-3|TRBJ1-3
CAISGLQLGENTIYF
TGTGCCATCAGTGGACTCCAGCTGGGGGAAAACACCATATATTTT
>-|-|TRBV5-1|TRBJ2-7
CASSFFPWEQYF
TGCGCCAGCAGCTTCTTCCCTTGGGAGCAGTACTTC
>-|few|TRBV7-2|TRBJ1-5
CASSLGPYSNQPQHF
TGTGCCAGCAGCTTAGGCCCTTATAGCAATCAGCCCCAGCATTTT
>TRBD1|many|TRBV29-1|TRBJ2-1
CSVLGDRIQQFF
TGCAGCGTACTCGGGGACAGGATTCAGCAGTTCTTC
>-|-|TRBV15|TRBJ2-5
CATSRPPRETQYF
TGTGCCACCAGCAGACCCCCCAGGGAGACCCAGTACTTC
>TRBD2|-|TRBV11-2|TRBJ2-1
CASSFSGLAGGLYNEQFF
TGTGCCAGCAGCTTTTCGGGACTAGCGGGAGGGCTTTACAATGAGCAGTTCTTC
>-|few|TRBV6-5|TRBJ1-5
CASRRGGHQPQHF
TGTGCCAGCAGGAGGGGAGGTCATCAGCCCCAGCATTTT
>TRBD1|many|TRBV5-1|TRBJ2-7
CASSLDRGTYEQYF
TGTGCCAGCAGCTTGGACAGGGGGACCTACGAGCAGTACTTC
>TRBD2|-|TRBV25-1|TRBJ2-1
CASTPGGTSGYNEQFF
TGTGCCAGCACCCCGGGGGGGACTAGCGGATACAATGAGCAGTTCTTC
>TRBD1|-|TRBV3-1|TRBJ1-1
CASSQDPRQGGIMNTEAFF
TGTGCCAGCAGCCAAGATCCCCGACAGGGCGGGATCATGAACACTGAAGCTTTCTTT
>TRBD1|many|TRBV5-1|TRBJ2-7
CASRPGQGVFYEQYF
TGCGCCAGCAGACCGGGACAGGGTGTTTTCTACGAGCAGTACTTC
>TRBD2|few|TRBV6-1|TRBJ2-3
CASSPHTSGSSDTQYF
TGTGCCAGCAGCCCTCATACTAGCGGGAGTTCAGATACGCAGTATTTT
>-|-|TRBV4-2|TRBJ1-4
CASSQDRAGDERNEKLFF
TGTGCCAGCAGCCAAGATCGGGCAGGGGATGAGCGTAATGAAAAACTGTTTTTT
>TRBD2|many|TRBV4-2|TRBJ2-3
CASSPRLAGGPSTDTQYF
TGTGCCAGCAGCCCCCGACTAGCGGGGGGCCCAAGCACAGATACGCAGTATTTT
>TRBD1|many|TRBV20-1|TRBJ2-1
CSAGRQGANEQFF
TGCAGTGCTGGCCGACAGGGGGCCAATGAGCAGTTCTTC
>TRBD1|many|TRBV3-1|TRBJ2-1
CASSQAEDRAYNEQFF
TGTGCCAGCAGCCAAGCGGAGGACAGGGCTTACAATGAGCAGTTCTTC
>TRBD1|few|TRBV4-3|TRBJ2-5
CASSQETGVETQYF
TGCGCCAGCAGCCAAGAGACAGGGGTAGAGACCCAGTACTTC
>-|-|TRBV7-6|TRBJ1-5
CASSPSRGIGNQPQHF
TGTGCCAGCAGCCCGTCCCGGGGGATCGGCAATCAGCCCCAGCATTTT
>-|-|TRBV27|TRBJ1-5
CASSLLGNPNQPQHF
TGTGCCAGCAGTTTATTGGGCAACCCCAATCAGCCCCAGCATTTT
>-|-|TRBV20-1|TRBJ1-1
CSASSAGRQAFF
TGCAGTGCTAGCTCGGCCGGCCGGCAAGCTTTCTTT
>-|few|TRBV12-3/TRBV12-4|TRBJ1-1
CASSLVGGGTEAFF
TGTGCCAGCAGTTTAGTCGGGGGGGGGACTGAAGCTTTCTTT
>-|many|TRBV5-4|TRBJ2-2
CASTPRGGWDTGELFF
TGTGCCAGCACCCCGAGGGGGGGATGGGACACCGGGGAGCTGTTTTTT
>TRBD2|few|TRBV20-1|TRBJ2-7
CSARDRRGGGRGYEQYF
TGCAGTGCTAGAGATCGGAGGGGTGGAGGGAGGGGCTACGAGCAGTACTTC
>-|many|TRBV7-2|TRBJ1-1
CASSFRWGWNTEAFF
TGTGCCAGCAGCTTCCGGTGGGGCTGGAACACTGAAGCTTTCTTT
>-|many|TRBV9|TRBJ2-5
CASSVFQGQETQYF
TGTGCCAGCAGCGTATTTCAGGGACAAGAGACCCAGTACTTC